This passage covers 4 T cell receptor beta chains from one sample sequenced in a study of blood T cell repertoires in COVID-19. Some clones are missing from TCRdb's copy, which holds only in-frame ones; the method was immunoSEQ multiplex PCR. This table has 150,000 to 200,000 clones, roughly 84% appearing once. Sequencing input: peripheral blood. These receptors were taken from a man between 70 and 80 years old with active or convalescent COVID-19.

The genes are TRBV3-1 (or the pseudogene TRBV3-2) and TRBJ2-1, with TRBD2 identical over 7 bases. Germline CDR1 is LGHDT and CDR2 is YNNKEL (reference sequence). J lost 3 bases, V lost 3 bases, and 8 bases had no gene match. This CDR3 has 16 amino acids. Written as DNA, the CDR3 is TGTGCCAGCAGCCACCTTAGCGGGCCGCGCTACAATGAGCAGTTCTTC. This codes for CASSHLSGPRYNEQFF.

The chain joins TRBV6-1 to TRBJ1-5; D possibly corresponds to TRBD1 (6 bases). Per germline, CDR1 MNHNS and CDR2 SASEGT. The CDR3 runs to 17 residues. With 3 bases removed from V and 4 bases from J, the gap between germline ends came to 19 bases. CDR3 bases: TGTGCCAGCAGTGATAACCAGGGGCTTGCCGGTAATCAGCCCCAGCATTTT. This codes for CASSDNQGLAGNQPQHF.

As concerns this clone: Because the CDR3's place on the DNA is in doubt, the DNA is left out and the CDR3 is given as listed by TCRdb. The chain has TRBV7-9 and TRBJ1-1; the table's D call of TRBD1 was not tested on the DNA. From germline, CDR1 is SEHNR and CDR2 FQNEAQ (reference sequence). Termini included, the CDR3 measures 16 amino acids. The CDR3 sequence is CASSLLRARGNTEAFF.

The rearrangement links TRBV7-9 to TRBJ2-5, with TRBD1 as a possible D gene (6 bases). Trimming pared 2 bases from V and 5 bases from J, leaving 9 bases between. The CDR3 runs 13 residues. Looked up from germline, CDR1 is SEHNR and CDR2 is FQNEAQ (reference sequence). The CDR3 sequence: CASSLMGAETQYF. The CDR3 DNA is TGTGCCAGCAGCTTAATGGGGGCCGAGACCCAGTACTTC.